This TCR beta chain was profiled in a study of vaccination effects on CD4 cells after COVID-19. Sequencing followed a ViraFEST assay step that expanded antigen-specific CD4+ T cells with viral peptide pools. Researchers isolated CD4+ T cells once ten to eleven days of culture had elapsed. Recipients of the vaccine had no prior SARS-CoV-2 infection and negative nucleocapsid antibodies. They grew a few million PBMC in each well, adding around 10 IU/ml IL-2 and about 10 ug/ml peptides. On day 3 and again on day 7, half the medium was replaced with IL-2 medium. About this clone itself: Antigen specificity is unknown.

The repertoire was sequenced with immunoSEQ multiplex PCR; TCRdb's copy has only in-frame clones and lacks some. Of about 41,000 clones in the sample, around 68% were seen once. Study outcomes and limitations: Convalescent patients were scarce in the study, and it lacked early post-infection timepoints. Substantial clonal contraction characterized both infection- and vaccine-induced clones late after vaccination.

Per germline, CDR1 SEHNR and CDR2 FQNEAQ (reference sequence). Trimming pared 3 bases from V and 4 bases from J, leaving 6 bases between. This CDR3 region has 13 residues. The genes are TRBV7-9 and TRBJ2-2; tentatively, D is TRBD2 (6 bases). The sequences come from CD4+ T cells from PBMCs cultured with HCoV-OC43 spike peptides, collected before COVID-19 vaccination. The sample's subset: HCoV-OC43 spike overlapping peptide pool stimulation. The clonotype originates from a human donor who received a COVID-19 vaccine. CDR3 residues: CASSFGSTGELFF. In nucleotides, the CDR3 is TGTGCCAGCAGCTTCGGGAGCACCGGGGAGCTGTTTTTT.